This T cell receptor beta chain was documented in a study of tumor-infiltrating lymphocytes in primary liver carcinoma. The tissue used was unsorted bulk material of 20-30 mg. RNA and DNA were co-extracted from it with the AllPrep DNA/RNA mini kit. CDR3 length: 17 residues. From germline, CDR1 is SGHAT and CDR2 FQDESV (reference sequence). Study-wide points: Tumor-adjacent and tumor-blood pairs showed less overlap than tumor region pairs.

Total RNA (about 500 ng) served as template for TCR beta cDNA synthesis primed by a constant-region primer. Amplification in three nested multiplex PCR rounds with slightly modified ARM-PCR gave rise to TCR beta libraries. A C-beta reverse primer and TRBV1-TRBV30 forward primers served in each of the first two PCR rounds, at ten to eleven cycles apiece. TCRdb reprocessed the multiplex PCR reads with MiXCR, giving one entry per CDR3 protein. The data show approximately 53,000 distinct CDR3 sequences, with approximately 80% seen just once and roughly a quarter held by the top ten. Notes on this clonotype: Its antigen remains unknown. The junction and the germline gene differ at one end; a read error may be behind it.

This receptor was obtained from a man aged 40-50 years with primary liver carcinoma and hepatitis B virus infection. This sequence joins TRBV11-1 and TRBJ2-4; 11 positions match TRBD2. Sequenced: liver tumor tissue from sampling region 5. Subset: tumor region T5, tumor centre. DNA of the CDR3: TGTGCCAGCAGCTTTCCCGGGACTAGCGGCATCAAAAAGATTCAGTACTTT. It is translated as CASSFPGTSGIKKIQYF.